This T cell receptor (beta chain) comes out of a study of blood T cell repertoires in COVID-19. Turning to the study itself: In each case, the material was cDNA or gDNA derived from T cells, B-cell-depleted T cells, or PBMCs.

Per the original methods: It was from reference gene primer amplification that nucleated cell counts were estimated. TCRdb keeps only in-frame clones here, not all; method: immunoSEQ multiplex PCR. That table furnishes V, J and clone size, whereas the DNA furnished D and trimming. The table has approximately 240,000 clones, approximately 91% seen once. The CDR3 sequence is 16 residues long. J gave up 0 bases and V 0 bases, and 5 bases lay outside the gene matches. CDR1 SGHRS and CDR2 YFSETQ come from the germline V gene. The chain carries TRBV5-1 and TRBJ1-1; TRBD1 agrees at 7 bases. The sequenced material came from peripheral blood. The sequence came from a middle-aged woman who had recovered from COVID-19. This CDR3 is CASSLDRGRLNTEAFF. As DNA, the CDR3 is TGCGCCAGCAGCTTGGACAGGGGTCGACTGAACACTGAAGCTTTCTTT.